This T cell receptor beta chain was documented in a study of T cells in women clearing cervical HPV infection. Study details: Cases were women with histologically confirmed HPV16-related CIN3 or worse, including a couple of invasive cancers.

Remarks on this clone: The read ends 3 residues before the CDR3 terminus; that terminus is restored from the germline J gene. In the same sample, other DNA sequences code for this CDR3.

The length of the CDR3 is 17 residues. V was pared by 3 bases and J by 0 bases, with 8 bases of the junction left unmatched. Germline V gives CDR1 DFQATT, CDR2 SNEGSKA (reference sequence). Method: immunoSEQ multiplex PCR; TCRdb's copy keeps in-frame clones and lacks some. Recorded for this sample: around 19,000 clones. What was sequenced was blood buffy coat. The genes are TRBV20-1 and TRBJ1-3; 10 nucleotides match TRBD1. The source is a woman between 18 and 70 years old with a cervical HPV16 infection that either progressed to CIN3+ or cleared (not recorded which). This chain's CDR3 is CSAREWDRGYSGNTIYF. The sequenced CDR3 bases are TGCAGTGCTAGGGAGTGGGACAGGGGCTACTCTGGAAACACC.